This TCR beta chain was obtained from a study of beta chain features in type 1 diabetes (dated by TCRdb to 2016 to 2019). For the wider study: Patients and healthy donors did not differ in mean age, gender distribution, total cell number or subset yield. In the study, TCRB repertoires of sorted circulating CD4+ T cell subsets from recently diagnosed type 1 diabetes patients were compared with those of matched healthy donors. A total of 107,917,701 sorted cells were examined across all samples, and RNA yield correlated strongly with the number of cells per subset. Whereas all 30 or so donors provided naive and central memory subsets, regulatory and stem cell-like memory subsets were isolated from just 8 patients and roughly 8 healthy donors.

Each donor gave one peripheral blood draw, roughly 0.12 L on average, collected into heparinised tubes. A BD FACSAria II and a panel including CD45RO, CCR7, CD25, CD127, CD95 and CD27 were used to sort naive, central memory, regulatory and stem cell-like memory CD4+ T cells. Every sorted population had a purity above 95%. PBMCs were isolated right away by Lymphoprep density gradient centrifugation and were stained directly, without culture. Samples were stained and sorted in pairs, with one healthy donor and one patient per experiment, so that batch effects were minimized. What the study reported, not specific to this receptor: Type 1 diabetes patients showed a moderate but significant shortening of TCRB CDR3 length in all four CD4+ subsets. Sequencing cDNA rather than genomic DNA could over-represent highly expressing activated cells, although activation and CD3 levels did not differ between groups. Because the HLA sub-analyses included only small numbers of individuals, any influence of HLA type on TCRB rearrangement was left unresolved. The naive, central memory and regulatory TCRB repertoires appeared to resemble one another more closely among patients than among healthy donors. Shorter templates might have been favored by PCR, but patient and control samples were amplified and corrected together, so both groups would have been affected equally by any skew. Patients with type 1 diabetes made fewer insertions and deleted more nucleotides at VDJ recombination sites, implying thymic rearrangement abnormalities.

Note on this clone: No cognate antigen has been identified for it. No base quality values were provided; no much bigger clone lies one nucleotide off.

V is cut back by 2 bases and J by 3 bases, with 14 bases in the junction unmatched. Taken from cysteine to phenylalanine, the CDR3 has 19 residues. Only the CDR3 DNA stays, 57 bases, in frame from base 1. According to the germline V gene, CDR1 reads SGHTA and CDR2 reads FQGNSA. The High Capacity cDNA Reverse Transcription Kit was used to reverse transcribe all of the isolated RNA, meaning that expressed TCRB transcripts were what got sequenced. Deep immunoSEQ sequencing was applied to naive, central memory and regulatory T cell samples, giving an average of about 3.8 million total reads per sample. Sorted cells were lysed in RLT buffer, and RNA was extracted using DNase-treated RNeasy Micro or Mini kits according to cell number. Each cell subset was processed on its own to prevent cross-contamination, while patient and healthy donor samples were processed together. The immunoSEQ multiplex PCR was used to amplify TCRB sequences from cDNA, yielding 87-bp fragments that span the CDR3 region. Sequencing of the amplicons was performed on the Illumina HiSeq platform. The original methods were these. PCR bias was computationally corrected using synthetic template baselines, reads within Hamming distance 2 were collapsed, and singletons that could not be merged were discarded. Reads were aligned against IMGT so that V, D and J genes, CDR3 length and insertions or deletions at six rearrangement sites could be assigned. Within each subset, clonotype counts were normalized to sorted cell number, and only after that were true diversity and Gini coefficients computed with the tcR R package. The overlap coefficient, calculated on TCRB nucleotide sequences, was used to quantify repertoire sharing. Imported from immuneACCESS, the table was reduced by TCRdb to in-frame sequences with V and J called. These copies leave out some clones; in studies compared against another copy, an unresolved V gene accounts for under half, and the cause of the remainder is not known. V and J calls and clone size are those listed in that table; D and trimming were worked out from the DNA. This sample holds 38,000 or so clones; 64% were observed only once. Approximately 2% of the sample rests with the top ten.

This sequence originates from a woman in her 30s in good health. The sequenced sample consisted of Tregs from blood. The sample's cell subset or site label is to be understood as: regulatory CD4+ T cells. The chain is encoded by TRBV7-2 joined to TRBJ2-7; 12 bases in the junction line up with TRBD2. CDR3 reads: CASSLRSSGRAGRGYEQYF. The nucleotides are TGTGCCAGCAGCTTACGATCTAGCGGGAGGGCGGGGAGAGGCTACGAGCAGTACTTC.